These 27 T cell receptor beta chains were sequenced from one sample in a study of post-analysis software for immune sequencing data. Study results and limitations: A handful of TRBV segments appeared more often in patients than in controls, and TRBV5-6, TRBV5-1 and TRBV20-1 were among these.

The antigens these receptors bind are not known. Libraries were made from TCR beta cDNA, and they carried unique molecular identifiers. One entry per CDR3 protein, called by TCRdb with MiXCR from the PCR reads. The profile shows fewer than 700,000 distinct CDR3 sequences, around 40% of them singletons. Source material: blood. The receptor source for this set is a girl aged 5-17 years with multiple sclerosis.

In this sample, this clonotype turned up a few times. The chain couples TRBV7-9 to TRBJ1-2; a weak D match, TRBD1 (6 bases). Trimming pared 4 bases from V and 4 bases from J, leaving 13 bases between. The CDR3 is 14 amino acids. CDR1 is SEHNR, CDR2 FQNEAQ, per germline (reference sequence). Here the CDR3 reads CASSSRTVGYGYTF. The CDR3 DNA follows: TGTGCCAGCAGCTCAAGGACAGTCGGCTATGGCTACACCTTC.

This clonotype was seen a few times. The chain links TRBV27 to TRBJ1-2; tentatively, D is TRBD1 (6 bases). CDR1 and CDR2 (germline): MNHEY, SMNVEV (reference sequence). This CDR3 region has 18 residues. The V and J ends lost 4 bases and 5 bases respectively, with 26 bases between them. The CDR3 DNA reads as TGTGCCAGCAGTTCTCAACCCCGCCTAAACAGGGAAAATTATGGCTACACCTTC. It specifies CASSSQPRLNRENYGYTF.

The V call is TRBV5-1, the J call TRBJ2-1, with 12 nucleotides matching TRBD2. Germline V gene lookup returns CDR1 SGHRS and CDR2 YFSETQ. V lost 4 bases to trimming and J lost 8 bases; unmatched junction nucleotides: 19. This CDR3 is 19 amino acids long. The CDR3 here is CASSQTILAGGPRIHEQFF. The CDR3 nucleotides read TGCGCCAGCAGCCAAACCATCCTAGCGGGGGGGCCTCGGATCCATGAGCAGTTCTTC.

CDR3 in DNA: TGCAGCGTTGAATCCGGCAGCCCTCGGGACTACACCTTC. This codes for CSVESGSPRDYTF. The chain couples TRBV29-1 to TRBJ1-2; D not resolved. CDR1 is SQVTM and CDR2 is ANQGSEA in the germline V gene. Trimming removed 2 bases at V and 10 bases at J, with 17 bases between. This CDR3 has 13 amino acids. The full variable domain, its missing parts supplied by reference TRBV29-1 and TRBJ1-2, is SAVISQKPSRDICQRGTSLTIQCQVDSQVTMMFWYRQQPGQSLTLIATANQGSEATYESGFVIDKFPISRPNLTFSTLTVSNMSPEDSSIYLCSVESGSPRDYTFGSGTRLTVV.

This clonotype has just a few counts. The chain employs TRBV10-3 and TRBJ2-1; 12 bases line up with TRBD2. Germline V gene lookup returns CDR1 ENHRY and CDR2 SYGVKD. CDR3 length: 15 amino acids. The J segment lost 6 bases and the V segment lost 5 bases, leaving 5 bases of the junction unmatched. Written as DNA, the CDR3 is TGTGCCATCAGTCCGGGACTAGCGGGTTTCAATGAGCAGTTCTTC. It specifies CAISPGLAGFNEQFF.

V usage is TRBV5-1 and J usage is TRBJ2-7; the match to TRBD1 covers 7 bases. This CDR3 is 15 amino acids long. The germline V gene encodes CDR1 SGHRS and CDR2 YFSETQ. The trim removed 4 bases at V and 1 base at J, leaving 8 bases unmatched. The CDR3 protein is CASSPTTGTSYEQYF. CDR3 DNA sequence: TGCGCCAGCAGCCCGACGACAGGGACGTCCTACGAGCAGTACTTC.

In regard to this clonotype: One end of the junction varies from germline; a read error may be responsible. Here the CDR3 DNA reads TGTACCAGCAGCAATGTCCTAGGGGGTGGGGGTCAAGAGACCCAGTACTTC. This codes for CTSSNVLGGGGQETQYF. This chain links TRBV12-3 or TRBV12-4 with TRBJ2-5; D is perhaps TRBD1 (6 bases). CDR3 length equals 17 residues.

This clonotype was detected a few times. V usage is TRBV12-3 or TRBV12-4 and J usage is TRBJ2-7; 7 positions agree with TRBD2. V lost 2 bases to trimming and J lost 4 bases; unmatched junction nucleotides: 5. The CDR3 contains 14 residues. CDR3 coding DNA: TGTGCCAGCAGTTTATCAGCGGGAAGATACGAGCAGTACTTC. It yields the protein CASSLSAGRYEQYF.

The chain is built from TRBV7-3 and TRBJ2-5; D remains ambiguous. The V gene's germline CDR1 is SGHTA and CDR2 FQGTGA. Trimming cost V 1 base and J 1 base, with 4 bases left between them. The CDR3 sequence is 13 residues long. The CDR3 DNA sequence: TGTGCCAGCAGCTTAAACCCCCAAGAGACCCAGTACTTC. It encodes CASSLNPQETQYF.

This clonotype was seen only once. The CDR3 sequence: CASSGTGRDGQYF. CDR3 DNA sequence: TGTGCCAGCAGTGGAACAGGGAGAGACGGGCAGTACTTC. The V gene is TRBV12-3 or TRBV12-4, the J gene TRBJ2-7; tentative D call: TRBD1 (6 bases). The CDR3 has 13 amino acids. Trimming removed 5 bases from V and 9 bases from J, with 17 bases in between.

This clonotype was detected only once. The V gene is TRBV7-3, the J gene TRBJ2-1; the match to TRBD2 covers 11 bases. The V segment lost 5 bases and the J segment 9 bases; nucleotides outside the gene matches: 9. This CDR3 is built from 15 residues. CDR1 is SGHTA, CDR2 FQGTGA, per germline. CDR3 region: CASSLRGLADREQFF. For the CDR3, the DNA is TGTGCCAGCAGCCTAAGGGGACTAGCGGATCGTGAGCAGTTCTTC.

This chain links TRBV4-1 with TRBJ1-2; D is perhaps TRBD1 (5 bases). The CDR3 length is 16 residues. Germline V CDR1 and CDR2: MGHRA, YSYEKL. V was shortened by 0 bases and J by 2 bases, with 13 bases between the two germline ends. In DNA, the CDR3 is TGCGCCAGCAGCCAAGACGGGCAGGGAGGCAACTATGGCTACACCTTC. Translation gives CASSQDGQGGNYGYTF.

The rearrangement links TRBV29-1 to TRBJ2-7; D is undetermined. With the DNA end fitting TRBJ2-5 better, the J assignment may be wrong. CDR1 and CDR2 (germline): SQVTM, ANQGSEA. The CDR3 is 14 amino acids. The CDR3 coding sequence is TGCAGCGTTGAAGGCCGGACGGCCGGGGAGACCCAGTACTTC. Its translation: CSVEGRTAGETQYF.

The CDR3 loop reads CASSQDQHEQYF. The DNA for the CDR3 is TGTGCCAGCAGCCAAGATCAACACGAGCAGTACTTC. The rearrangement uses TRBV3-1 and TRBJ2-7; D unclear. Germline V gene lookup returns CDR1 LGHDT and CDR2 YNNKEL (reference sequence). This CDR3 is built from 12 residues. V lost 0 bases, J lost 5 bases, and 5 bases lay in between.

This chain links TRBV5-1 with TRBJ2-4; 7 nucleotides align to TRBD1. The J call is in doubt because the DNA end fits TRBJ2-7 better. The CDR3 spans 14 residues. The germline V gene has CDR1 SGHRS and CDR2 YFSETQ. The CDR3 here is CASSPTGIGDEQYF. The CDR3 region has the DNA TGCGCCAGCAGCCCGACAGGGATTGGGGACGAGCAGTACTTC.

The chain links TRBV10-3 to TRBJ1-2, with D possibly matching TRBD1 (6 bases). The length of the CDR3 is 11 residues. Germline V lookup: CDR1 ENHRY, CDR2 SYGVKD. The V and J ends lost 8 bases and 9 bases respectively, with 13 bases between them. Written as DNA, the CDR3 is TGTGCCATCCCTTACGGGACAAGCTACACCTTC. Its translation is CAIPYGTSYTF.

V is TRBV29-1 and J is TRBJ2-7; the D gene is possibly TRBD2 (6 bases). CDR3 size: 12 residues. Per the germline V gene, CDR1 is SQVTM and CDR2 is ANQGSEA. Trimming left V 4 bases short and J 0 bases short, with 7 bases between. In nucleotides, the CDR3 is TGCAGCGTTGCGGGGGTCTCCTACGAGCAGTACTTC. Its translation is CSVAGVSYEQYF.

This clonotype was detected a few times. This chain connects TRBV12-3 or TRBV12-4 to TRBJ1-1, with D tentatively TRBD1 (6 bases). V lost 8 bases and J lost 5, with 18 bases in between. The CDR3 is made up of 14 amino acids. The CDR3 coding sequence is TGTGCCAGCGGAAAACGGGGGCCGGGGACTGAAGCTTTCTTT. Translated: CASGKRGPGTEAFF.

CDR3 amino acids: CASRPLDSPLHF. CDR3 sequence (DNA): TGTGCCAGCAGGCCCCTCGATTCACCCCTCCACTTT. The genes are TRBV6-6 and TRBJ1-6; no reliable D call. The germline gives CDR1 MNHNY, CDR2 SVGAGI (reference sequence). V was trimmed by 6 bases and J by 8 bases, leaving 8 bases between them. CDR3 length: 12 residues.

This clonotype was seen a few times. CDR3 region: CSARDWLAGGKETQYF. Written as DNA, the CDR3 is TGCAGTGCTAGAGATTGGCTAGCGGGGGGGAAAGAGACCCAGTACTTC. This chain joins TRBV20-1 and TRBJ2-5, with TRBD2 matching over 12 bases. CDR1 and CDR2 (germline): DFQATT, SNEGSKA (reference sequence). This CDR3 contains 16 residues. The ends lost 0 bases at V and 3 bases at J; junction bases unmatched: 5.

The V call is TRBV25-1, the J call TRBJ2-5; the D is unclear. This CDR3 is 13 amino acids long. From germline, CDR1 is MGHDK and CDR2 SYGVNS. Trimming cost V 3 bases and J 4 bases, with 9 bases left between them. The CDR3: CASSDNGGETQYF. CDR3 nucleotides: TGTGCCAGCAGTGATAACGGCGGAGAGACCCAGTACTTC.

This chain links TRBV4-1 with TRBJ1-1; D is unclear. The CDR3 length is 14 residues. The V gene lost 3 bases and the J gene lost 0 bases, with 8 bases spanning the gap. From germline, CDR1 is MGHRA and CDR2 YSYEKL. For the CDR3, the DNA is TGCGCCAGCAGCCAGGAGGGTATGAACACTGAAGCTTTCTTT. It is translated as CASSQEGMNTEAFF.

This clonotype has just a few counts. The gene calls are TRBV12-3 or TRBV12-4 and TRBJ1-2; D gene ambiguous. Trimming removed 7 bases from V and 2 bases from J, with 11 bases in between. The CDR3 sequence is 13 residues long. The CDR3 protein is CASNLGRNYGYTF. The CDR3 DNA sequence: TGTGCCAGCAATTTGGGGAGGAACTATGGCTACACCTTC.

This clonotype was detected only a few times. For the CDR3, the DNA is TGCGCCAGCAGCTTGTTATCGGATGGCTACACCTTC. Translation: CASSLLSDGYTF. J is TRBJ1-2 and V is TRBV5-1; D remains ambiguous. V shed 1 base and J shed 6 bases, with 7 bases lying between them. The CDR3 contains 12 residues. The germline CDR1 and CDR2 sequences are SGHRS and YFSETQ. The whole variable domain, remainder taken from reference TRBV5-1 and TRBJ1-2, is KAGVTQTPRYLIKTRGQQVTLSCSPISGHRSVSWYQQTPGQGLQFLFEYFSETQRNKGNFPGRFSGRQFSNSRSEMNVSTLELGDSALYLCASSLLSDGYTFGSGTRLTVV.

This clonotype was observed a few times. The J gene is TRBJ1-6, the V gene TRBV7-2, with D possibly TRBD1 on 5 matching bases. The CDR3 is 17 amino acids. The germline CDR1 and CDR2 sequences are SGHTA and FQGNSA. V lost 2 bases, J lost 5 bases, and 16 bases lay in between. The CDR3 nucleotides are TGTGCCAGCAGCTTATTGATGCCCCAGGGTCATAATTCACCCCTCCACTTT. Amino acid sequence: CASSLLMPQGHNSPLHF.

About this clonotype itself: A junction end diverges from the germline sequence, so it may reflect a read error. The chain couples TRBV28 to TRBJ1-2, with 7 positions matching TRBD1. CDR3 length: 14 amino acids. Germline CDR1 is MDHEN and CDR2 is SYDVKM. CDR3 region: CAGSLDRVMGGYTF. Written as DNA, the CDR3 is TGTGCCGGCAGTTTAGACAGGGTCATGGGTGGCTACACCTTC.

This chain joins TRBV4-2 and TRBJ1-2; TRBD1 matches at 8 bases. Germline V gene data show CDR1 as LGHNA and CDR2 as YNFKEQ. This CDR3 is built from 14 residues. Losses at the gene ends were 4 bases for V and 3 bases for J; bases not matched to a gene: 4. The CDR3 reads CASSPRGRDYGYTF. CDR3 nucleotide sequence: TGTGCCAGCAGCCCCAGGGGGCGGGACTATGGCTACACCTTC.